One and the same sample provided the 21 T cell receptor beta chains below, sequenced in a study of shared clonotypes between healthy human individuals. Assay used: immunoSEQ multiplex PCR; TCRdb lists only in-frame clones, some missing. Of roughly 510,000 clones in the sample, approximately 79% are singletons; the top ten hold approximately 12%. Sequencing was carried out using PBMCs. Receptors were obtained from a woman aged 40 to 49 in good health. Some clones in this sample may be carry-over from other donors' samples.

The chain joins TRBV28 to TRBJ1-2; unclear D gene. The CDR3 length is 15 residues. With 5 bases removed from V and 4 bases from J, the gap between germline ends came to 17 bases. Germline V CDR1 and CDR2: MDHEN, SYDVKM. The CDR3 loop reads CASSPRVGSRYGYTF. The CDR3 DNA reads TGTGCCAGCAGTCCCCGAGTGGGTTCCCGCTATGGCTACACCTTC.

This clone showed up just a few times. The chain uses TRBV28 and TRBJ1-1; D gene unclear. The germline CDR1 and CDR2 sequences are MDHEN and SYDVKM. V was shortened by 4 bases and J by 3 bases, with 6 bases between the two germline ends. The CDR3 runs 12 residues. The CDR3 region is CASSWSHTEAFF. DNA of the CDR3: TGTGCCAGCAGTTGGAGCCACACTGAAGCTTTCTTT.

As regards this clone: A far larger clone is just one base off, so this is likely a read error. CDR3 residues: CSAGTDFNYGHTF. In DNA, the CDR3 is TGCAGCGCCGGGACAGATTTTAACTATGGCCACACCTTC. V usage is TRBV29-1 and J usage is TRBJ1-2, with 7 bases lining up with TRBD1. This CDR3 region has 13 residues. Germline V gene data show CDR1 as SQVTM and CDR2 as ANQGSEA. Full variable domain (remainder filled in from reference TRBV29-1 and TRBJ1-2): SAVISQKPSRDICQRGTSLTIQCQVDSQVTMMFWYRQQPGQSLTLIATANQGSEATYESGFVIDKFPISRPNLTFSTLTVSNMSPEDSSIYLCSAGTDFNYGHTFGSGTRLTVV.

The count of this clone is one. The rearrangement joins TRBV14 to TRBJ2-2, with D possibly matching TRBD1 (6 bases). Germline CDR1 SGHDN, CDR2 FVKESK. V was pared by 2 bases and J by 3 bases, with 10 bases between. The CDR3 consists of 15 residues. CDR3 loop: CASSQNYRDTGELFF. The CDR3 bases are TGTGCCAGCAGCCAAAACTACAGGGACACCGGGGAGCTGTTTTTT.

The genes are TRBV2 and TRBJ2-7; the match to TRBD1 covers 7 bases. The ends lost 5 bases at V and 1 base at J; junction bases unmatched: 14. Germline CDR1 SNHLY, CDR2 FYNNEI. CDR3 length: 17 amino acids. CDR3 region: CASSRGQITSGSYEQYF. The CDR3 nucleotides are TGTGCCAGCAGTAGGGGACAGATAACTTCTGGGTCCTACGAGCAGTACTTC. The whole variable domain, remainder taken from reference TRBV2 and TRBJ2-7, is EPEVTQTPSHQVTQMGQEVILRCVPISNHLYFYWYRQILGQKVEFLVSFYNNEISEKSEIFDDQFSVERPDGSNFTLKIRSTKLEDSAMYFCASSRGQITSGSYEQYFGPGTRLTVT.

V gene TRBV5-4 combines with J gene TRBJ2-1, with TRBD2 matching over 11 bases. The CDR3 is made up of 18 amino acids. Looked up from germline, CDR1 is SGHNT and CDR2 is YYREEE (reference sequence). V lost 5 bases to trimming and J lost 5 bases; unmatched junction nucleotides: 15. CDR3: CASSAASGGIGLHNEQFF. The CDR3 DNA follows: TGTGCCAGCAGTGCTGCTAGCGGGGGGATAGGGCTCCACAATGAGCAGTTCTTC.

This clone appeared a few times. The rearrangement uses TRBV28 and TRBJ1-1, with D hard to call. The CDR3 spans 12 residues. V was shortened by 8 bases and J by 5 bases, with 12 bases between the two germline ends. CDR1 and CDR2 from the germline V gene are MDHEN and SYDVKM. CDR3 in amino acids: CASVSPRTEAFF. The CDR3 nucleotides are TGTGCCAGCGTCAGCCCCAGGACTGAAGCTTTCTTT.

DNA for the CDR3: TGCAGCGTTAATTTGGGCTCTGAAGCTTTCTTT. The encoded protein is CSVNLGSEAFF. This chain connects TRBV29-1 to TRBJ1-1; unclear D gene. There are 11 residues in the CDR3. Germline V gives CDR1 SQVTM, CDR2 ANQGSEA. The V end was cut by 5 bases, the J end by 6 bases, with 10 bases between. The entire variable domain, with the rest obtained from reference TRBV29-1 and TRBJ1-1, is as follows: SAVISQKPSRDICQRGTSLTIQCQVDSQVTMMFWYRQQPGQSLTLIATANQGSEATYESGFVIDKFPISRPNLTFSTLTVSNMSPEDSSIYLCSVNLGSEAFFGQGTRLTVV.

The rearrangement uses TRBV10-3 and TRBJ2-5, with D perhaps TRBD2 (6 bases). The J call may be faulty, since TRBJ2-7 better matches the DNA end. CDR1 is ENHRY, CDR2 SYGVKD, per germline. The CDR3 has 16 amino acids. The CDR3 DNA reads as TGTGCCATCAGTGATCTCACTAGCCTACGCCCTCACGAGCAGTACTTC. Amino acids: CAISDLTSLRPHEQYF.

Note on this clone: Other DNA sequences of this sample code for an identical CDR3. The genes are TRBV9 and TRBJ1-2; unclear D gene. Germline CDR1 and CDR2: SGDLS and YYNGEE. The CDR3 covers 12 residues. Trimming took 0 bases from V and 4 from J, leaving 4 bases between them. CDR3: CASSVAGYGYTF. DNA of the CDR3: TGTGCCAGCAGCGTAGCCGGCTATGGCTACACCTTC.

The chain's CDR3 is CASSLPGAYEQYF. In DNA form, the CDR3 reads TGTGCCAGCAGTCTACCGGGGGCCTACGAGCAGTACTTC. This rearrangement joins TRBV2 to TRBJ2-7; perhaps TRBD2 as D (6 bases). This CDR3 has 13 residues. The germline gives CDR1 SNHLY, CDR2 FYNNEI. V lost 5 bases, J lost 2 bases, and 10 bases lay in between.

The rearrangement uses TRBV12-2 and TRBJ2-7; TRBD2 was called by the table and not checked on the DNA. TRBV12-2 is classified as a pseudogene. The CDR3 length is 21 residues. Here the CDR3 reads CASRLDHSGTSGSFGSYEQYF. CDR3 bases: TGTGCAAGTCGCTTAGATCACTCTGGGACTAGCGGGAGCTTTGGGTCCTACGAGCAGTACTTC.

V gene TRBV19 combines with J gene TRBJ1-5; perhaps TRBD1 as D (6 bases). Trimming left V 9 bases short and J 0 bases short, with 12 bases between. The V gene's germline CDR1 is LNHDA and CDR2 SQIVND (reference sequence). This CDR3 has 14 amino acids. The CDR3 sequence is CASGTPNSNQPQHF. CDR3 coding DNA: TGTGCCAGCGGGACACCTAATAGCAATCAGCCCCAGCATTTT.

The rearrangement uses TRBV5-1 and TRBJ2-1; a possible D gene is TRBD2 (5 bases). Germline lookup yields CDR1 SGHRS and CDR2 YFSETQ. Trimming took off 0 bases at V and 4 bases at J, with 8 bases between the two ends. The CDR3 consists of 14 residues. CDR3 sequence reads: CASSLVSGYNEQFF. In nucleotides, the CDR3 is TGCGCCAGCAGCTTGGTTTCGGGATACAATGAGCAGTTCTTC. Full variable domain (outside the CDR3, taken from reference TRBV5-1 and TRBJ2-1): KAGVTQTPRYLIKTRGQQVTLSCSPISGHRSVSWYQQTPGQGLQFLFEYFSETQRNKGNFPGRFSGRQFSNSRSEMNVSTLELGDSALYLCASSLVSGYNEQFFGPGTRLTVL.

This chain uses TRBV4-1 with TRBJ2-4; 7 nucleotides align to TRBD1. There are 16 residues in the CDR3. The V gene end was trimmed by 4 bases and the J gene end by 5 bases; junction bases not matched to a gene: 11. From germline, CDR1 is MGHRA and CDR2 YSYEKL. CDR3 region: CASSRLLRGTENIQYF. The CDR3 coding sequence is TGCGCCAGCAGCCGTTTACTCAGGGGGACGGAAAACATTCAGTACTTC.

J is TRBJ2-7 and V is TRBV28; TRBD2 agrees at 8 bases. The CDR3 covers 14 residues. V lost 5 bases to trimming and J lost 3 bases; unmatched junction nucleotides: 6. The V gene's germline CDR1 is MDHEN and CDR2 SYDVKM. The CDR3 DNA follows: TGTGCCAGCAGTAACGGGGGGACTAGCTACGAGCAGTACTTC. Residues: CASSNGGTSYEQYF.

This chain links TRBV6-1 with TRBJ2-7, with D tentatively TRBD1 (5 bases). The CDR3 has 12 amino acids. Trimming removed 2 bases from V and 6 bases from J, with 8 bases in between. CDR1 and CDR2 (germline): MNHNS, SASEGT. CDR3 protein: CASSEQGSEQYF. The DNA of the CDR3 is TGTGCCAGCAGTGAACAGGGAAGCGAGCAGTACTTC.

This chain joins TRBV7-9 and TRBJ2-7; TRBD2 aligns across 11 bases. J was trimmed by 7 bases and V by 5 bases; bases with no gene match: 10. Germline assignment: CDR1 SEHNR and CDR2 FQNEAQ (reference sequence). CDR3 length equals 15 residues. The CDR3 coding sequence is TGTGCCAGCAGCACCTTAGCGGGAGGGCCGGGAGAGCAGTACTTC. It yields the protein CASSTLAGGPGEQYF.

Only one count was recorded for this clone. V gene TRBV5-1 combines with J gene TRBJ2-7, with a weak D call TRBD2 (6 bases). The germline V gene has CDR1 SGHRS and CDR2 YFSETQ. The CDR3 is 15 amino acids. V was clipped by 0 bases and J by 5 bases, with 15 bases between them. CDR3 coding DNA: TGCGCCAGCAGCTTGGGCAACAGGAGGGTGAACGAGCAGTACTTC. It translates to CASSLGNRRVNEQYF.

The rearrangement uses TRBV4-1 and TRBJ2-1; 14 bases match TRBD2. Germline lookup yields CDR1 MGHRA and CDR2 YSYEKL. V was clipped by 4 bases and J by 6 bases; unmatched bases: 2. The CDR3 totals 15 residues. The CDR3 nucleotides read TGCGCCAGCAGCCCGGGACTAGCGGGAGTCAATGAGCAGTTCTTC. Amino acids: CASSPGLAGVNEQFF.

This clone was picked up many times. The CDR3 DNA is TGTGCCAGCTCACCCGGACAGGAGAATCAGCCCCAGCATTTT. Amino acids: CASSPGQENQPQHF. The chain has TRBV18 and TRBJ1-5, with 7 bases identical to TRBD1. Germline loops: CDR1 KGHSH, CDR2 LQKENI. Trimming took 3 bases from V and 4 from J; bases not matched to a gene: 3. This CDR3 is 14 amino acids long.